The rows below give T cell receptor beta chains drawn from one sample of a study of metastatic and nonmetastatic thyroid tumors. Through MiXCR, TCRdb re-clonotyped the PCR reads. The sample has tens of thousands of clones; roughly 13% are singletons. The sequenced sample was blood. Every receptor here comes from a female donor with papillary thyroid cancer or a benign thyroid nodule (not recorded which). Some clones in this sample may be carry-over from other donors' samples. Each CDR3 is given with its conserved first and last residue. Fields, in order: J gene, D gene, clone size, CDR3 length, V gene, CDR3 DNA, CDR3 protein. D genes are given only for firm matches. The size field is filled for only some rows; it gives once, few, many or a size class.

J: TRBJ1-1
D: NA
size: many
length: 13
V: TRBV6-2/TRBV6-3
DNA: TGTGCCAGCAGCGTACAGGAAACGGCTGAAGCTTTCTTT
CDR3: CASSVQETAEAFF

J: TRBJ2-7
D: TRBD2
size: NA
length: 14
V: TRBV28
DNA: TGTGCCAGCAGGGTTCCTAGCGGGAATTACGAGCAGTACTTC
CDR3: CASRVPSGNYEQYF

J: TRBJ1-5
D: NA
size: NA
length: 16
V: TRBV6-2/TRBV6-3
DNA: TGTGCCAGCAGGCACTTTGTTGGTACGGGCAATCAGCCCCAGCATTTT
CDR3: CASRHFVGTGNQPQHF

J: TRBJ2-5
D: NA
size: many
length: 15
V: TRBV6-2/TRBV6-3
DNA: TGTGCCAGCAGTTACGTGCAGGGCCCGGGGGAGACCCAGTACTTC
CDR3: CASSYVQGPGETQYF

J: TRBJ2-7
D: NA
size: many
length: 13
V: TRBV2
DNA: TGTGCCAGCAGTGGTCAGGGAGGCTACGAGCAGTACTTC
CDR3: CASSGQGGYEQYF

J: TRBJ2-1
D: TRBD1
size: many
length: 19
V: TRBV19
DNA: TGTGCCAGTAGTATAGAAGGGGCCCCTGGACAGGGCCTCTACAATGAGCAGTTCTTC
CDR3: CASSIEGAPGQGLYNEQFF

J: TRBJ2-3
D: NA
size: NA
length: 12
V: TRBV30
DNA: TGTGCCTGGAGTTCGGGGCGTGATACGCAGTATTTT
CDR3: CAWSSGRDTQYF

J: TRBJ1-5
D: NA
size: many
length: 15
V: TRBV19
DNA: TGTGCCAGTAGTCTTTTGATCAATAGCAATCAGCCCCAGCATTTT
CDR3: CASSLLINSNQPQHF

J: TRBJ2-3
D: NA
size: many
length: 15
V: TRBV28
DNA: TGTGCCAGCAGCCCCCCGGTCCTAATCACAGATACGCAGTATTTT
CDR3: CASSPPVLITDTQYF

J: TRBJ2-2
D: TRBD1
size: many
length: 17
V: TRBV11-2
DNA: TGTGCCAGCAGCTTAAGGAGGGGGACAGGGGGCTCCGGGGAGCTGTTTTTT
CDR3: CASSLRRGTGGSGELFF

J: TRBJ2-3
D: NA
size: many
length: 12
V: TRBV4-3
DNA: TGCGCCAGCAGCCAAGAGGCAGATACGCAGTATTTT
CDR3: CASSQEADTQYF

J: TRBJ1-2
D: TRBD1
size: many
length: 18
V: TRBV2
DNA: TGTGCCAGCTGGGGAGGACAGGGCCGACGAGGGACGCATTATGGCTACACCTTC
CDR3: CASWGGQGRRGTHYGYTF

J: TRBJ1-1
D: NA
size: many
length: 14
V: TRBV6-1
DNA: TGTGCCAGCAGGGGGGGGGGAGCGAACACTGAAGCTTTCTTT
CDR3: CASRGGGANTEAFF

J: TRBJ1-5
D: NA
size: many
length: 15
V: TRBV2
DNA: TGTGCCAGCAGTGAATGGGCAGCGGGTGTTCAGCCCCAGCATTTT
CDR3: CASSEWAAGVQPQHF

J: TRBJ1-2
D: TRBD1
size: NA
length: 18
V: TRBV28
DNA: TGTGCCAGCAGTGGTGTCGGACAGGGACCCGTTACTGTCTATGGCTACACCTTC
CDR3: CASSGVGQGPVTVYGYTF

J: TRBJ2-6
D: NA
size: many
length: 18
V: TRBV9
DNA: TGTGCCAGCAGCACCCAACAGGGGGGGAAGTCTGGGGCCAACGTCCTGACTTTC
CDR3: CASSTQQGGKSGANVLTF

J: TRBJ2-7
D: NA
size: many
length: 12
V: TRBV19
DNA: TGTGCCAGTAGTATAGACAGGGGCGAGCAGTACTTC
CDR3: CASSIDRGEQYF

J: TRBJ2-7
D: NA
size: many
length: 12
V: TRBV2
DNA: TGTGCCAGCACCCAAACCGCCTACGAGCAGTACTTC
CDR3: CASTQTAYEQYF

J: TRBJ2-7
D: TRBD2
size: few
length: 13
V: TRBV11-2
DNA: TGTGCCAGCGGACTAGCGGGGGCCTACGAGCAGTACTTC
CDR3: CASGLAGAYEQYF

J: TRBJ1-2
D: NA
size: many
length: 16
V: TRBV9
DNA: TGTGCCAGCAGCGTAGGGAGGGATCGGCCGCCACACGGCTACACCTTC
CDR3: CASSVGRDRPPHGYTF

J: TRBJ2-1
D: TRBD1
size: many
length: 16
V: TRBV28
DNA: TGTGCCAGCAGTTCCCCCTCGGGACAGGGATACAATGAGCAGTTCTTC
CDR3: CASSSPSGQGYNEQFF

J: TRBJ2-2
D: NA
size: many
length: 14
V: TRBV5-1
DNA: TGCGCCAGCAGTTCAATCCTAGGAGATGGGGAGCTGTTTTTT
CDR3: CASSSILGDGELFF

J: TRBJ2-1
D: TRBD2
size: many
length: 16
V: TRBV15
DNA: TGTGCCACCAGCAGGATTAGCGGGAGGGGTCGGGGTGAGCAGTTCTTC
CDR3: CATSRISGRGRGEQFF

J: TRBJ1-1
D: NA
size: NA
length: 13
V: TRBV27
DNA: TGTGCCAGCAGTTTGACTGATTACACTGAAGCTTTCTTT
CDR3: CASSLTDYTEAFF

J: TRBJ2-2
D: NA
size: many
length: 14
V: TRBV2
DNA: TGTGCCAGCACGGCTAATGCGGCCACCGGGGAGCTGTTTTTT
CDR3: CASTANAATGELFF

J: TRBJ2-3
D: TRBD2
size: many
length: 12
V: TRBV30
DNA: TGTGCCTGGAACTACATAGCGGGAACGCAGTATTTT
CDR3: CAWNYIAGTQYF

J: TRBJ1-1
D: TRBD1
size: many
length: 14
V: TRBV11-3
DNA: TGTGCCAGCAGCGCCGGGACAGGGAACACTGAAGCTTTCTTT
CDR3: CASSAGTGNTEAFF